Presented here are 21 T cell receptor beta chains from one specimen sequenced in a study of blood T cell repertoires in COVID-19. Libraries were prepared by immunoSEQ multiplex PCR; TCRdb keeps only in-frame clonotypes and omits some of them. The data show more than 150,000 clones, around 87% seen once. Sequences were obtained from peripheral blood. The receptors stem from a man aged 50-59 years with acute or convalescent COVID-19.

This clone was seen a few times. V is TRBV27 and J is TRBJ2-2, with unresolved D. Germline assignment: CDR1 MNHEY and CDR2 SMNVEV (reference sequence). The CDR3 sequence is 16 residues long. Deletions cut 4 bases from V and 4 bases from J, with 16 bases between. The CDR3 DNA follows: TGTGCCAGCAGTTCCCCTGGGCGTCTCCTCACCGGGGAGCTGTTTTTT. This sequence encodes CASSSPGRLLTGELFF.

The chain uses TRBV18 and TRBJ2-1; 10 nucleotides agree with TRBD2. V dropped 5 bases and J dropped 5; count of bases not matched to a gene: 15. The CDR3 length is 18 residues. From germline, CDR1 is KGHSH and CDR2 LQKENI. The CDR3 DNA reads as TGTGCCAGCTCATCCACGGTAGGAACTAGCGGGAAAAACAATGAGCAGTTCTTC. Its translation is CASSSTVGTSGKNNEQFF.

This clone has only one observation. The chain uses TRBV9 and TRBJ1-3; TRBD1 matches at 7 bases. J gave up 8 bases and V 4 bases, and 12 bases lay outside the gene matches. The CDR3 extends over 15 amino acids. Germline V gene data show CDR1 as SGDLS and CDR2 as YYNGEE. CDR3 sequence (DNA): TGTGCCAGCAGCCCTCAAACAGGGGAGGTACACACCATATATTTT. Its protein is CASSPQTGEVHTIYF.

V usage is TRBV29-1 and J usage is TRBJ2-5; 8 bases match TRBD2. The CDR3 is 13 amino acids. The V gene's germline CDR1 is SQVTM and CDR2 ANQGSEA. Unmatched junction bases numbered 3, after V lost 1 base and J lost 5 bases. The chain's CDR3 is CSVEVTGGETQYF. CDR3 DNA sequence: TGCAGCGTTGAAGTCACGGGGGGGGAGACCCAGTACTTC.

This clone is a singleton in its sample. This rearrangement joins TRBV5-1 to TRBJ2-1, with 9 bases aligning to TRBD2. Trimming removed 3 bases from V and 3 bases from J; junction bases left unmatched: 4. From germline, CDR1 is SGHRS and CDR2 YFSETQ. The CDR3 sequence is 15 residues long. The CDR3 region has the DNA TGCGCCAGCAGCTCAGGTAGCGGGAGCTACAATGAGCAGTTCTTC. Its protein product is CASSSGSGSYNEQFF.

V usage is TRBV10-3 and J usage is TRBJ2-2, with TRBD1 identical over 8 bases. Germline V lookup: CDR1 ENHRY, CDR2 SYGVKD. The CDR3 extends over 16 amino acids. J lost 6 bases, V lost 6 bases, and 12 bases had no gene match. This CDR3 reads CAISDGGRGRPGELFF. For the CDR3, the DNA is TGTGCCATCAGCGACGGGGGCAGGGGGCGTCCCGGGGAGCTGTTTTTT.

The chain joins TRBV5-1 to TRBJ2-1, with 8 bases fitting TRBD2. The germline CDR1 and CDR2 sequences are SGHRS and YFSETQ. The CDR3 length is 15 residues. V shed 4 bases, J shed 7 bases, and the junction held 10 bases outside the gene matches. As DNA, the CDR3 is TGCGCCAGCAGCGAAGCGGGAGTGTTGCGGAATGAGCAGTTCTTC. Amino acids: CASSEAGVLRNEQFF.

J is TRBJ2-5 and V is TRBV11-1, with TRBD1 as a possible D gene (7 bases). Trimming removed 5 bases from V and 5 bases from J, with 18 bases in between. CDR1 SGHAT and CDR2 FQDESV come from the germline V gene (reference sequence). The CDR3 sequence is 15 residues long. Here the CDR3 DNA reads TGTGCCAGCAGCCGAGGGACAGCCGGAGGGGAGACCCAGTACTTC. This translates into CASSRGTAGGETQYF. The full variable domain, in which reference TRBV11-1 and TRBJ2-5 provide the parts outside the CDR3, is EAEVAQSPRYKITEKSQAVAFWCDPISGHATLYWYRQILGQGPELLVQFQDESVVDDSQLPKDRFSAERLKGVDSTLKIQPAELGDSAMYLCASSRGTAGGETQYFGPGTRLLVL.

This CDR3 reads CASSFQGAREKLFF. The CDR3 DNA is TGTGCCAGCAGTTTCCAGGGGGCAAGGGAAAAACTGTTTTTT. The chain carries TRBV28 and TRBJ1-4; 8 nucleotides match TRBD1. The germline V gene has CDR1 MDHEN and CDR2 SYDVKM. This CDR3 is 14 amino acids long. With 3 bases clipped from V and 8 bases from J, the junction kept 5 bases outside the gene matches.

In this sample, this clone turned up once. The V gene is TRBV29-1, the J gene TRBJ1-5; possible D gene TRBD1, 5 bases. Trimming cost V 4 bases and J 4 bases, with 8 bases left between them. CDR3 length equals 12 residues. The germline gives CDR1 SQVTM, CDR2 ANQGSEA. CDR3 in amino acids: CSVGGGNQPQHF. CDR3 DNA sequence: TGCAGCGTTGGGGGGGGGAATCAGCCCCAGCATTTT.

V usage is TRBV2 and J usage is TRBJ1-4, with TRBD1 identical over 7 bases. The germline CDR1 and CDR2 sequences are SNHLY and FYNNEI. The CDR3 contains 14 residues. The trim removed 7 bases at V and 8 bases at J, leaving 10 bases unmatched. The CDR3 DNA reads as TGTGCCAGCACCCGGACAGGCGGATGGGAAAAACTGTTTTTT. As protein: CASTRTGGWEKLFF. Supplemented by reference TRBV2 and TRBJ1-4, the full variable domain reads EPEVTQTPSHQVTQMGQEVILRCVPISNHLYFYWYRQILGQKVEFLVSFYNNEISEKSEIFDDQFSVERPDGSNFTLKIRSTKLEDSAMYFCASTRTGGWEKLFFGSGTQLSVL.

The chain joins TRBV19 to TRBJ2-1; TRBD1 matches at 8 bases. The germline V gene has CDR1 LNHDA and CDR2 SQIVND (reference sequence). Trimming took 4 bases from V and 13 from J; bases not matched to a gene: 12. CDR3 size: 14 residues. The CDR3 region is CASSRGEQGGRQFF. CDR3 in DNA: TGTGCCAGTAGTAGGGGGGAACAGGGGGGCCGACAGTTCTTC.

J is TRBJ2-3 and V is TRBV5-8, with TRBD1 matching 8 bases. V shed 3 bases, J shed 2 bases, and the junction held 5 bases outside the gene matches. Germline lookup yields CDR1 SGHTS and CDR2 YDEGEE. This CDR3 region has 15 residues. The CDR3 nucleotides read TGTGCCAGCAGCTCCAGACAGGGGAACACAGATACGCAGTATTTT. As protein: CASSSRQGNTDTQYF.

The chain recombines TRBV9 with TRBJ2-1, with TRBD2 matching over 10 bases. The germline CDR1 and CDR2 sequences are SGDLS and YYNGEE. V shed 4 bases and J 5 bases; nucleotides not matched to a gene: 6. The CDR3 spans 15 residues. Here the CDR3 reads CASSLAGGSNNEQFF. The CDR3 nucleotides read TGTGCCAGCAGCTTAGCGGGAGGATCCAACAATGAGCAGTTCTTC.

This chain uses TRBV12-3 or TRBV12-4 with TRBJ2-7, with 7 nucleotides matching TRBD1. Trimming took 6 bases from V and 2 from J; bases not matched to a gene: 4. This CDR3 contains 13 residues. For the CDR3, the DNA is TGTGCCAGCAGCATACAGGGGACCTACGAGCAGTACTTC. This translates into CASSIQGTYEQYF.

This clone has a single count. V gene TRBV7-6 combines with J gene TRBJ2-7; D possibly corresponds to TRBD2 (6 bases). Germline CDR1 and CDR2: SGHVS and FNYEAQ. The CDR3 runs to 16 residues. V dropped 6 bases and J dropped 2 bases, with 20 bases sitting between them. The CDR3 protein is CASSSRLGLAPYEQYV. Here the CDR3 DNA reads TGTGCCAGCAGTTCCCGACTAGGTCTAGCGCCCTACGAGCAGTACGTC.

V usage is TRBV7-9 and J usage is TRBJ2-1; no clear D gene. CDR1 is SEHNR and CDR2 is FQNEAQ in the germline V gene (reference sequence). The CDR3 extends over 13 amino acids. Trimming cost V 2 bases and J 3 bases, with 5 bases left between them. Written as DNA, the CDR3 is TGTGCCAGCAGCTTATACAGCTACAATGAGCAGTTCTTC. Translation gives CASSLYSYNEQFF.

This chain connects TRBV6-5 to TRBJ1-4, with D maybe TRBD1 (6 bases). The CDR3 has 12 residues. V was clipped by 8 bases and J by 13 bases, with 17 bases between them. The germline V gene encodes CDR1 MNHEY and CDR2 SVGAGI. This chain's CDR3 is CASSLGAVLLFF. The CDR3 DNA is TGTGCCAGCTCTTTGGGGGCTGTTTTACTGTTTTTT.

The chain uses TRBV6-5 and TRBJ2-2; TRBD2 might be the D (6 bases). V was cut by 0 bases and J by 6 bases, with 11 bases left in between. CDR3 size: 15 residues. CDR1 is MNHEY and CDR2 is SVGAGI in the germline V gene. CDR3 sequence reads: CASSYSGGIPGELFF. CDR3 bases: TGTGCCAGCAGTTACTCAGGAGGGATCCCCGGGGAGCTGTTTTTT.

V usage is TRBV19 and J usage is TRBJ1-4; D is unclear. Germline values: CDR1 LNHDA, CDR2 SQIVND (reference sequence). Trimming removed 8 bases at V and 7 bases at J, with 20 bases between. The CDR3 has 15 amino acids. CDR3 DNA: TGTGCCAGTCTGAGCACTACCGGGGTCGGTGAAAAACTGTTTTTT. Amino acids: CASLSTTGVGEKLFF.

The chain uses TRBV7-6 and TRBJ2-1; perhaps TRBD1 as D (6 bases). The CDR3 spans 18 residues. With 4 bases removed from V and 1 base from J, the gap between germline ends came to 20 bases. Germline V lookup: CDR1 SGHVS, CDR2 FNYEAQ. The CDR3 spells CASSSRIGTLQSYNEQFF. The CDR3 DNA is TGTGCCAGCAGCTCGAGAATCGGGACATTGCAGTCCTACAATGAGCAGTTCTTC.